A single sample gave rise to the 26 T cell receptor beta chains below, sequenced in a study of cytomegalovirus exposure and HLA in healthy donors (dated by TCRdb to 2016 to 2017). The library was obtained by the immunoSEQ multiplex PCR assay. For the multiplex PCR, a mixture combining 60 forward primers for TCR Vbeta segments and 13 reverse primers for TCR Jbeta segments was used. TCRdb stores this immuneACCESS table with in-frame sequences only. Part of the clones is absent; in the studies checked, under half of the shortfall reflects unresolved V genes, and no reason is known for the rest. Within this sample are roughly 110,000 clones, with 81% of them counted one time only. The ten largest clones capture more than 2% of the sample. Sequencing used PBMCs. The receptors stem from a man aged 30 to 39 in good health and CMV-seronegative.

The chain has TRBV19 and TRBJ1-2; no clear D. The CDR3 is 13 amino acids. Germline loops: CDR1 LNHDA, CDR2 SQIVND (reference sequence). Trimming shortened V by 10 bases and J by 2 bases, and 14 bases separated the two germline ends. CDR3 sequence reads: CATTQSRNYGYTF. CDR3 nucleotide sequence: TGTGCCACAACCCAAAGCCGGAACTATGGCTACACCTTC. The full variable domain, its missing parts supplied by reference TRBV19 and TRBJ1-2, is DGGITQSPKYLFRKEGQNVTLSCEQNLNHDAMYWYRQDPGQGLRLIYYSQIVNDFQKGDIAEGYSVSREKKESFPLTVTSAQKNPTAFYLCATTQSRNYGYTFGSGTRLTVV.

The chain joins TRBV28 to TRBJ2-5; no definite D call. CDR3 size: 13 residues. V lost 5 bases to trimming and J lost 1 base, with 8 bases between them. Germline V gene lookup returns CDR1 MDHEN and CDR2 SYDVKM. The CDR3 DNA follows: TGTGCCAGCAGTCCCCTGTTCCAAGAGACCCAGTACTTC. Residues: CASSPLFQETQYF.

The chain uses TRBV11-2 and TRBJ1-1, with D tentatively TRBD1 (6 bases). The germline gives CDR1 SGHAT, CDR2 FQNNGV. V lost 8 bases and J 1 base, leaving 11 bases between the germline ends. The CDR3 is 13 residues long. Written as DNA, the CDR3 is TGTGCCAGCCGGGGGGGGCAGAACACTGAAGCTTTCTTT. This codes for CASRGGQNTEAFF.

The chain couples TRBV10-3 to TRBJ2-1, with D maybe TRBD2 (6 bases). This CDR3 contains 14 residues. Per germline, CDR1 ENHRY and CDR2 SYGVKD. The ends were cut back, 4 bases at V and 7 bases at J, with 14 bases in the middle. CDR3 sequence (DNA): TGTGCCATCAGTGGACGGGAGAGGAGGAATGAGCAGTTCTTC. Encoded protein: CAISGRERRNEQFF.

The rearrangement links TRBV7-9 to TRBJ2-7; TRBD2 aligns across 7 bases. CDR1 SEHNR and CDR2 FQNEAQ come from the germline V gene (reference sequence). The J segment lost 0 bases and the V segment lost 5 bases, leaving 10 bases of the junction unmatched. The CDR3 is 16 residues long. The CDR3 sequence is CASSPPAERDSYEQYF. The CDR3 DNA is TGTGCCAGCAGCCCTCCGGCGGAGCGGGACTCCTACGAGCAGTACTTC.

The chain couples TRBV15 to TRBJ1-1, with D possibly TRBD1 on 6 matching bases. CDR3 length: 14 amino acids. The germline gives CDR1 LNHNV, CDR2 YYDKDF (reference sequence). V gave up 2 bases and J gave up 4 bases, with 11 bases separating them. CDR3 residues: CATSRWGRSTEAFF. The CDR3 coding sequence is TGTGCCACCAGCAGATGGGGGCGAAGCACTGAAGCTTTCTTT.

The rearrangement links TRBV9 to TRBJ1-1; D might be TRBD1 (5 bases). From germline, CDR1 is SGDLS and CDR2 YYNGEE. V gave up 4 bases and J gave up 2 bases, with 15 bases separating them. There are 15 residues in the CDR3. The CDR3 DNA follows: TGTGCCAGCAGCTCAGGACGGACATCTAACACTGAAGCTTTCTTT. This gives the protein CASSSGRTSNTEAFF.

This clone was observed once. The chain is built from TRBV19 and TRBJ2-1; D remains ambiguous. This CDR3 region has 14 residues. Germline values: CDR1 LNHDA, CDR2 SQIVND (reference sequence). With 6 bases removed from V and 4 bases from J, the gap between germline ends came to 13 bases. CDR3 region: CASSPQAGYNEQFF. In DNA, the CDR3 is TGTGCCAGTAGCCCGCAGGCCGGATACAATGAGCAGTTCTTC. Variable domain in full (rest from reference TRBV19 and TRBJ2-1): DGGITQSPKYLFRKEGQNVTLSCEQNLNHDAMYWYRQDPGQGLRLIYYSQIVNDFQKGDIAEGYSVSREKKESFPLTVTSAQKNPTAFYLCASSPQAGYNEQFFGPGTRLTVL.

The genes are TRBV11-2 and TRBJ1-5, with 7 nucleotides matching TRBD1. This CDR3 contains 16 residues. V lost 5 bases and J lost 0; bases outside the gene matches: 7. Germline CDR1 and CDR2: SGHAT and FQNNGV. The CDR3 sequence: CASSLGTEYSNQPQHF. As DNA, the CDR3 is TGTGCCAGCAGCCTCGGGACAGAGTATAGCAATCAGCCCCAGCATTTT.

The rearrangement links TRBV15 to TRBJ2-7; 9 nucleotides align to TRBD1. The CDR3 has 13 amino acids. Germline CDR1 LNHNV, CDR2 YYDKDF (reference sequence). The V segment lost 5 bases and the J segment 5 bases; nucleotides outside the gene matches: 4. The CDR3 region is CATSWDRVHEQYF. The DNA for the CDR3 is TGTGCCACCAGCTGGGACAGGGTCCACGAGCAGTACTTC. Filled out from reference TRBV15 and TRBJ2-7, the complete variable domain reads DAMVIQNPRYQVTQFGKPVTLSCSQTLNHNVMYWYQQKSSQAPKLLFHYYDKDFNNEADTPDNFQSRRPNTSFCFLDIRSPGLGDTAMYLCATSWDRVHEQYFGPGTRLTVT.

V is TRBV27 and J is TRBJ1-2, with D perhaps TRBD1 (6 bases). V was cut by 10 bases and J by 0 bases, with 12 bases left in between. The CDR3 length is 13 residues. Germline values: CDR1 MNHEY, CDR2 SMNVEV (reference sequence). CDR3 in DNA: TGTGCCAAATCCAGGGGCCCTAACTATGGCTACACCTTC. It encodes CAKSRGPNYGYTF.

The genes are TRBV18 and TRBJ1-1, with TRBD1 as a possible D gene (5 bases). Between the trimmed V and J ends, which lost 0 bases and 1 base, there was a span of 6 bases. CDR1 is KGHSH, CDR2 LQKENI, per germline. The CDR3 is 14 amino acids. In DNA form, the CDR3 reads TGTGCCAGCTCACCACCGACAGCGAACACTGAAGCTTTCTTT. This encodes CASSPPTANTEAFF.

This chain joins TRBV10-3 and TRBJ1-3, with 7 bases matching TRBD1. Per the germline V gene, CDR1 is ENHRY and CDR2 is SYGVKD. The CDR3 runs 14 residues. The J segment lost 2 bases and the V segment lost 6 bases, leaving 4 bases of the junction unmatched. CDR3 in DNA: TGTGCCATCAGGCCGGGACAGACTGGAAACACCATATATTTT. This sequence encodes CAIRPGQTGNTIYF.

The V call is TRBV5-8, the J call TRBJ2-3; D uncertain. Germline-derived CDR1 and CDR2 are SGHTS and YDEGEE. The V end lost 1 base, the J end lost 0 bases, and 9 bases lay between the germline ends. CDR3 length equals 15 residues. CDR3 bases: TGTGCCAGCAGCTTGTATCCCTCGAGCACAGATACGCAGTATTTT. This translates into CASSLYPSSTDTQYF.

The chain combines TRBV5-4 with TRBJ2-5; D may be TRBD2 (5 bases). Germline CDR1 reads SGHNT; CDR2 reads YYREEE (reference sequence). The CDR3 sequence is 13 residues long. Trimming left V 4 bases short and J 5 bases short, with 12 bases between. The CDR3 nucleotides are TGTGCCAGCAGCCCCGGGGAGCTTGAGACCCAGTACTTC. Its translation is CASSPGELETQYF.

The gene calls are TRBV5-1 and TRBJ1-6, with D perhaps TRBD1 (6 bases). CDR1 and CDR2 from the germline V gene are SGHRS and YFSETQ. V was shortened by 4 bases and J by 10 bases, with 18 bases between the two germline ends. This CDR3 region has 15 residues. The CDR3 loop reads CASSGPQGPVSPLHF. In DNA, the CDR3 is TGCGCCAGCAGCGGCCCACAGGGTCCAGTCTCACCCCTCCACTTT.

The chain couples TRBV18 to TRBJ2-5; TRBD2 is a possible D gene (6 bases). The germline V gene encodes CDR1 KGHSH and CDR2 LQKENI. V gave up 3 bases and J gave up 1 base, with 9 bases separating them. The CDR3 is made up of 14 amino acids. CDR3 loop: CASSPLEGQETQYF. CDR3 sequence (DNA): TGTGCCAGCTCACCGCTGGAGGGCCAAGAGACCCAGTACTTC.

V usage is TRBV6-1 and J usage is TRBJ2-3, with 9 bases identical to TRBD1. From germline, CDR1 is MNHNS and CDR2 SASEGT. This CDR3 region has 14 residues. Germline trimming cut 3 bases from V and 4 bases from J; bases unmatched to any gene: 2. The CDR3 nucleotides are TGTGCCAGCAGTGAGGGACAGGGCGCAGATACGCAGTATTTT. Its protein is CASSEGQGADTQYF.

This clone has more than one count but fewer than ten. This CDR3 is CASSEAGSGRSYNEQFF. In nucleotides, the CDR3 is TGTGCCAGCAGTGAAGCAGGTAGCGGCCGCTCCTACAATGAGCAGTTCTTC. The chain uses TRBV6-1 and TRBJ2-1, with D possibly being TRBD2 (6 bases). Between the trimmed V and J ends, which lost 0 bases and 0 bases, there was a span of 12 bases. This CDR3 has 17 amino acids. The germline V gene has CDR1 MNHNS and CDR2 SASEGT.

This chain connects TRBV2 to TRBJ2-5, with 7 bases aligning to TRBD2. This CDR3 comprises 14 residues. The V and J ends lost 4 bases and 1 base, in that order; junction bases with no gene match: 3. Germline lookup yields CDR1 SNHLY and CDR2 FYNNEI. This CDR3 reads CASSGGTTQETQYF. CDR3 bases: TGTGCCAGCAGTGGGGGGACTACCCAAGAGACCCAGTACTTC.

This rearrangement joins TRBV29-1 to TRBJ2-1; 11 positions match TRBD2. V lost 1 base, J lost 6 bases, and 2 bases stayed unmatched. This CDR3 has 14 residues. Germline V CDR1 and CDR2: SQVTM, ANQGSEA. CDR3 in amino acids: CSVEGLAGGNEQFF. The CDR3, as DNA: TGCAGCGTTGAAGGGCTAGCGGGGGGCAATGAGCAGTTCTTC.

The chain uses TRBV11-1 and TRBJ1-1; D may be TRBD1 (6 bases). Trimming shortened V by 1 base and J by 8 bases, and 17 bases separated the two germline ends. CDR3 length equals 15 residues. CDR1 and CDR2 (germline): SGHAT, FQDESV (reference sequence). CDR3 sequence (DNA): TGTGCCAGCAGCTTAGAGAGCTGGGCCAGGGGAGAAGCTTTCTTT. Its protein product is CASSLESWARGEAFF. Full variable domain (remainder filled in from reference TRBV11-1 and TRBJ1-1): EAEVAQSPRYKITEKSQAVAFWCDPISGHATLYWYRQILGQGPELLVQFQDESVVDDSQLPKDRFSAERLKGVDSTLKIQPAELGDSAMYLCASSLESWARGEAFFGQGTRLTVV.

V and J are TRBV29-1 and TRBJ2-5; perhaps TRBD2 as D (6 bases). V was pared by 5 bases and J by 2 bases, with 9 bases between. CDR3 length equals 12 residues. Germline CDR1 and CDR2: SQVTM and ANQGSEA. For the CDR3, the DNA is TGCAGCGTTAACGGGGGTCAAGAGACCCAGTACTTC. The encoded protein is CSVNGGQETQYF.

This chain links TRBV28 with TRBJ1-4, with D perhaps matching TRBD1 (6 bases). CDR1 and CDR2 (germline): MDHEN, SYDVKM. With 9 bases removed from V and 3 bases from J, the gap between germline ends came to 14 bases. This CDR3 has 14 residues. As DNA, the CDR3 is TGTGCCAGTTTCATCGGACAGCCTAATGAAAAACTGTTTTTT. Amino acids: CASFIGQPNEKLFF.

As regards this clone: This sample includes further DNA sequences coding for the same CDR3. The CDR3 protein is CASSTTGQGHGYTF. In DNA form, the CDR3 reads TGTGCCAGCAGCACTACAGGACAGGGGCATGGCTACACCTTC. The V and J genes are TRBV5-4 and TRBJ1-2, with 9 nucleotides matching TRBD1. V lost 4 bases and J lost 6; bases outside the gene matches: 7. Germline V gene sequence: CDR1 SGHNT, CDR2 YYREEE (reference sequence). This CDR3 has 14 residues.

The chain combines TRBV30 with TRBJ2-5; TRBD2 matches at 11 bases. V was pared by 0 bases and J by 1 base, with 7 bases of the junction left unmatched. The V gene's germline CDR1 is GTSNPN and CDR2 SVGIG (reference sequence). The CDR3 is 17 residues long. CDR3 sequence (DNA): TGTGCCTGGAGTGTAGGGTGGCTAGCGGGAGGCCAAGAGACCCAGTACTTC. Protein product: CAWSVGWLAGGQETQYF.